Listed here are 14 T cell receptor beta chains from one sample, sequenced in a study of blood T cell repertoires in COVID-19. Repertoires were generated with immunoSEQ multiplex PCR, while TCRdb's copy carries only in-frame clones and drops some. In the table there are under 200,000 clones, 85% of which are singletons. Source material: peripheral blood. The receptor set was obtained from a woman aged 50 to 60 with COVID-19, enrolled during active disease.

The CDR3 nucleotides read TGTGCCAGCAGTTCCGGGACAGCTATGAACACTGAAGCTTTCTTT. Its translation is CASSSGTAMNTEAFF. The V gene is TRBV7-6, the J gene TRBJ1-1; 7 bases are a match to TRBD1. CDR1 is SGHVS, CDR2 FNYEAQ, per germline. This CDR3 spans 15 amino acids. The ends lost 6 bases at V and 0 bases at J; junction bases unmatched: 7.

The rearrangement uses TRBV28 and TRBJ2-7, with TRBD2 identical over 9 bases. Germline V gene lookup returns CDR1 MDHEN and CDR2 SYDVKM. The CDR3 is 14 residues long. V dropped 5 bases and J dropped 0; count of bases not matched to a gene: 2. CDR3 in amino acids: CASSGTSSSYEQYF. In DNA form, the CDR3 reads TGTGCCAGCAGTGGGACTAGCAGCTCCTACGAGCAGTACTTC.

This clone has just a few counts. CDR3 nucleotide sequence: TGCGCCAGCAGCCCCTCAGGGGGTAGAGAAAAACTGTTTTTT. Its protein product is CASSPSGGREKLFF. This chain joins TRBV5-1 and TRBJ1-4; 7 nucleotides line up with TRBD1. The germline V gene has CDR1 SGHRS and CDR2 YFSETQ. The V gene end was trimmed by 4 bases and the J gene end by 8 bases; junction bases not matched to a gene: 8. The CDR3 spans 14 residues.

This clone was picked up a small number of times. The sample carries other DNA sequences with the same CDR3. V is TRBV9 and J is TRBJ2-5; TRBD2 matches at 7 bases. This CDR3 contains 14 residues. Losses at the gene ends were 0 bases for V and 1 base for J; bases not matched to a gene: 0. The germline V gene encodes CDR1 SGDLS and CDR2 YYNGEE. The DNA of the CDR3 is TGTGCCAGCAGCGTAGCGGGGGGCCAAGAGACCCAGTACTTC. Its translation: CASSVAGGQETQYF.

The chain employs TRBV10-3 and TRBJ2-2; tentatively, D is TRBD2 (6 bases). Germline loops: CDR1 ENHRY, CDR2 SYGVKD. V lost 0 bases and J 4 bases, leaving 9 bases between the germline ends. The CDR3 runs to 15 residues. Here the CDR3 reads CAISESGGLTGELFF. The CDR3 DNA is TGTGCCATCAGTGAGTCGGGGGGACTCACCGGGGAGCTGTTTTTT.

The gene calls are TRBV27 and TRBJ2-3; D might be TRBD2 (5 bases). Between the trimmed V and J ends, which lost 5 bases and 2 bases, there was a span of 8 bases. This CDR3 has 13 amino acids. CDR1 MNHEY and CDR2 SMNVEV come from the germline V gene (reference sequence). DNA of the CDR3: TGTGCCAGCAGTCCGACTAACACAGATACGCAGTATTTT. This codes for CASSPTNTDTQYF.

This clone was found a few times. This chain links TRBV9 with TRBJ1-6; D remains ambiguous. The CDR3 is 13 amino acids. Germline V CDR1 and CDR2: SGDLS, YYNGEE. The V and J ends lost 4 bases and 14 bases respectively, with 16 bases between them. DNA for the CDR3: TGTGCCAGCAGCTCCCTGACATCGGGGACCCTCCACTTT. It is translated as CASSSLTSGTLHF.

The rearrangement uses TRBV6-6 and TRBJ1-5; D gene unclear. Germline V CDR1 and CDR2: MNHNY, SVGAGI (reference sequence). This CDR3 has 13 amino acids. V was cut by 7 bases and J by 6 bases, with 13 bases left in between. The CDR3 DNA reads as TGTGCCAGCACCCATCGGGGAGCTCAGCCCCAGCATTTT. Its protein product is CASTHRGAQPQHF.

In DNA form, the CDR3 reads TGCGCCAGCAGCTTGGCCAGGAACTCTGGAAACACCATATATTTT. Translation: CASSLARNSGNTIYF. This rearrangement joins TRBV5-1 to TRBJ1-3; no clear D gene. This CDR3 has 15 residues. V lost 0 bases to trimming and J lost 0 bases, with 7 bases between them. Per the germline V gene, CDR1 is SGHRS and CDR2 is YFSETQ.

V and J are TRBV5-1 and TRBJ2-3, with 11 bases matching TRBD1. Germline trimming cut 7 bases from V and 1 base from J; bases unmatched to any gene: 5. CDR3 size: 15 residues. Germline values: CDR1 SGHRS, CDR2 YFSETQ. The CDR3 nucleotides read TGCGCCAGCGCAGGACAGGGGGCTGGCACAGATACGCAGTATTTT. Translating gives CASAGQGAGTDTQYF.

This clone was detected many times. The rearrangement joins TRBV2 to TRBJ1-2; D gene unclear. CDR1 SNHLY and CDR2 FYNNEI come from the germline V gene. The V and J ends lost 8 bases and 0 bases respectively, with 13 bases between them. The CDR3 is 14 residues long. CDR3 DNA sequence: TGTGCCAGCGCTAGGTCCGGGACTAACTATGGCTACACCTTC. Translating it yields CASARSGTNYGYTF.

The rearrangement links TRBV5-1 to TRBJ2-3; D might be TRBD1 (6 bases). Trimming removed 4 bases at V and 1 base at J, with 10 bases between. Germline V gene sequence: CDR1 SGHRS, CDR2 YFSETQ. The CDR3 has 14 amino acids. In DNA form, the CDR3 reads TGCGCCAGCAGCACCGGACAGCGCACAGATACGCAGTATTTT. It is translated as CASSTGQRTDTQYF.

The V call is TRBV18, the J call TRBJ2-2; D gene unclear. The germline V gene encodes CDR1 KGHSH and CDR2 LQKENI. This CDR3 is built from 16 residues. Trimming took 0 bases from V and 0 from J, leaving 8 bases between them. The CDR3 DNA reads as TGTGCCAGCTCACCACCGCTCAGCGCGAACACCGGGGAGCTGTTTTTT. This encodes CASSPPLSANTGELFF.

This chain connects TRBV2 to TRBJ2-2; D call uncertain. V shed 4 bases and J shed 3 bases, with 3 bases lying between them. Germline CDR1 and CDR2: SNHLY and FYNNEI. The CDR3 totals 12 residues. The CDR3: CASSADTGELFF. CDR3 nucleotides: TGTGCCAGCAGTGCCGACACCGGGGAGCTGTTTTTT.